Given below is one TCR beta chain in context. It has no known antigen specificity. The sample holds no much larger clone one base away, and base qualities are not on file. The germline V gene (reference sequence) yields WNHNN for CDR1 and SYGVQD for CDR2. Counted from cysteine to phenylalanine, this CDR3 has 16 amino acids. Solely the CDR3 DNA is kept, with 48 bases framed from the first base. The junction shows trimming of 6 bases on V and 1 base on J, and the gene matches do not reach 11 bases of it. TCRbeta CDR3 regions were amplified from genomic DNA using the immunoSEQ Assay, a bias-controlled multiplex PCR. Processing in the source paper ran as follows. The number of nucleated cells in each sample was estimated by amplification of reference gene primers within the assay. Sequence reads were collapsed and filtered to measure the absolute abundance of every unique TCRbeta CDR3 rearrangement. Productive Simpson clonality was computed per sample as the square root of Simpson's diversity index over productive rearrangements. TCRdb retrieved this table from immuneACCESS and kept in-frame rearrangements only. Not all clones are present; in checked studies, unresolved V genes account for under half, and no reason is known for the remainder. D and trimming come from the DNA, and the V and J calls and clone size come from that table. In all, the sample holds approximately 200,000 clones, and around nine tenths of those were seen once. Approximately 1.1% of the sample is in the top ten clones.

Each collaborating institution followed its own protocols to collect whole blood in K2EDTA tubes. Collaborator samples were shipped for TCRbeta analysis as frozen whole blood, isolated PBMCs, or DNA extracted from either sample type. This sample is drawn from a study of blood T cell repertoires in COVID-19 (dated by TCRdb to 2020 to 2022). In the study overall: Samples from collaborators originated in the United States, Italy and Spain and spanned both the acute and convalescent phases of COVID-19. The material from the prospective study consisted of cDNA or gDNA derived from T cells, B-cell-depleted T cells, or PBMCs. Deeply sampled blood TCRbeta repertoires from subjects exposed to, actively infected with, or recovered from COVID-19 were included in the dataset. A freely available public database, intended as a resource for researchers studying the immune response to SARS-CoV-2, is where the repertoires were released. The samples were drawn from two sources: the first 160 participants of the ongoing ImmuneRACE study, and 1,000 to 1,500 subjects contributed by 6 global collaborators. Nearly every sample came with metadata listing a de-identified subject ID, COVID-19 status, age in years and sex. HLA class I and class II types, where available, came from metadata supplied by the sample provider rather than from assay-based typing.

Results and caveats for the whole study, not just this receptor: The quantity of clinical and demographic metadata differed by source and by participant and was supplied without curation.

The receptor comes from a man younger than 40 with acute or convalescent COVID-19. Specimen: peripheral blood. The sequence joins TRBV10-1 to TRBJ1-1; 7 central nucleotides agree with TRBD1. The CDR3 amino acid sequence is: CASSGTGDAGNTEAFF. In nucleotide form, the sequence is TGCGCCAGCAGCGGAACAGGGGACGCCGGGAACACTGAAGCTTTCTTT.